Each of the 10 T cell receptor beta chains below was sequenced from the same sample in a study of regulatory T cells in long-lasting Graves disease. Building of the TCR beta libraries involved iRepertoire HTBI primers and Arm-PCR of CDR3 regions. TCRdb analysed the multiplex PCR reads with MiXCR anew, one entry per CDR3 protein. The sample yields about 430,000 distinct CDR3 sequences, about 15% seen once. Time point denoted: newly diagnosed GD, antithyroid drugs for less than 3 months. Preparation of the TCR library used RNA extracted from PBMCs. This sample was shared with a second study, whose subject was T cells in Graves' hyperthyroidism and ophthalmopathy.

This specimen consisted of peripheral blood mononuclear cells (PBMCs), obtained at new diagnosis, from a patient treated with antithyroid drugs. The receptors were sampled from a woman between 35 and 50 years old with Graves disease.

This clonotype was counted ten times or more. The rearrangement joins TRBV4-1 to TRBJ2-3, with D perhaps TRBD2 (6 bases). The ends were cut back, 1 base at V and 4 bases at J, with 18 bases in the middle. Germline CDR1 reads MGHRA; CDR2 reads YSYEKL. The CDR3 loop spans 17 amino acids. Here the CDR3 DNA reads TGCGCCAGCAGCCAAGGACTAGGGTCCTCTTTGGCAGATACGCAGTATTTT. Translation: CASSQGLGSSLADTQYF.

Ten or more counts support this clonotype. The chain joins TRBV2 to TRBJ2-2, with 8 bases fitting TRBD2. Trimming removed 4 bases from V and 6 bases from J; junction bases left unmatched: 7. Looked up from germline, CDR1 is SNHLY and CDR2 is FYNNEI. This CDR3 is 15 amino acids long. CDR3 protein: CASSGTGGPPGELFF. DNA for the CDR3: TGTGCCAGCAGTGGTACGGGAGGGCCCCCCGGGGAGCTGTTTTTT.

In its sample, this clonotype was seen many times. The chain carries TRBV30 and TRBJ1-2; D unclear. The germline CDR1 and CDR2 sequences are GTSNPN and SVGIG (reference sequence). This CDR3 region has 11 residues. Trimming removed 8 bases from V and 7 bases from J, with 14 bases in between. For the CDR3, the DNA is TGTGCCAGTAAAGGGCTTGGTGGCTACACCTTC. Residues: CASKGLGGYTF.

This clonotype was picked up a small number of times. A much larger clone differs by one base, so this may be a read error. The CDR3 does not close with the conserved phenylalanine or tryptophan, likely indicating a read error. The rearrangement uses TRBV7-9 and TRBJ1-1; TRBD1 agrees at 7 bases. This CDR3 region has 12 residues. The germline gives CDR1 SEHNR, CDR2 FQNEAQ (reference sequence). V gave up 4 bases and J gave up 11 bases; unmatched junction bases: 7. CDR3 bases: TGTGCCAGCAGCTATGGACAGGCCCGGGCTTTCTCT. It codes for CASSYGQARAFS.

This clonotype was seen at least ten times. This rearrangement joins TRBV12-3 or TRBV12-4 to TRBJ1-5; 7 bases are a match to TRBD1. Germline trimming cut 7 bases from V and 5 bases from J; bases unmatched to any gene: 11. The CDR3 extends over 15 amino acids. The CDR3: CASTQTGLTDQPQHF. The CDR3 nucleotides are TGTGCCAGCACCCAGACAGGGCTGACGGATCAGCCCCAGCATTTT.

At least ten counts were recorded for this clonotype. The chain employs TRBV9 and TRBJ1-2; D unclear. This CDR3 is built from 14 residues. The germline CDR1 and CDR2 sequences are SGDLS and YYNGEE. V was clipped by 0 bases and J by 0 bases, with 6 bases between them. This CDR3 is CASSVDPANYGYTF. CDR3 in DNA: TGTGCCAGCAGCGTAGACCCAGCTAACTATGGCTACACCTTC. The whole variable domain, filled in from reference TRBV9 and TRBJ1-2, reads DSGVTQTPKHLITATGQRVTLRCSPRSGDLSVYWYQQSLDQGLQFLIQYYNGEERAKGNILERFSAQQFPDLHSELNLSSLELGDSALYFCASSVDPANYGYTFGSGTRLTVV.

Ten or more counts support this clonotype. The chain joins TRBV6-5 to TRBJ1-4; no clear D. The CDR3 spans 15 residues. V was cut by 2 bases and J by 8 bases, with 15 bases left in between. Germline V gene data show CDR1 as MNHEY and CDR2 as SVGAGI. The CDR3 sequence is CASSYPAAGIEKLFF. CDR3 bases: TGTGCCAGCAGTTACCCGGCGGCGGGGATCGAAAAACTGTTTTTT.

This clonotype was seen at least ten times. V is TRBV27 and J is TRBJ2-5; 9 nucleotides line up with TRBD2. Germline trimming cut 4 bases from V and 2 bases from J; bases unmatched to any gene: 5. The CDR3 sequence is 15 residues long. The germline V gene encodes CDR1 MNHEY and CDR2 SMNVEV (reference sequence). The CDR3 loop is CASSSLLAGQETQYF. DNA of the CDR3: TGTGCCAGCAGTTCCTTGCTAGCGGGACAAGAGACCCAGTACTTC.

This clonotype was observed a handful of times. This rearrangement joins TRBV18 to TRBJ1-3; D not resolved. Trimming left V 5 bases short and J 0 bases short, with 11 bases between. Per the germline V gene, CDR1 is KGHSH and CDR2 is LQKENI. This CDR3 has 15 amino acids. The CDR3 sequence: CASSEVKSSGNTIYF. CDR3 bases: TGTGCCAGCTCAGAAGTGAAGAGCTCTGGAAACACCATATATTTT.

At least ten counts were recorded for this clonotype. J is TRBJ2-7 and V is TRBV18; TRBD2 matches at 13 bases. After removal of 8 bases from V and 2 bases from J, the junction contained 6 bases not matched to a gene. From germline, CDR1 is KGHSH and CDR2 LQKENI. There are 15 residues in the CDR3. CDR3 region: CASSPGLAGAYEQYF. The CDR3 DNA reads TGTGCCAGCAGTCCCGGACTAGCGGGAGCCTACGAGCAGTACTTC. Full variable domain (rest looked up from reference TRBV18 and TRBJ2-7): NAGVMQNPRHLVRRRGQEARLRCSPMKGHSHVYWYRQLPEEGLKFMVYLQKENIIDESGMPKERFSAEFPKEGPSILRIQQVVRGDSAAYFCASSPGLAGAYEQYFGPGTRLTVT.